Listed here are 27 T cell receptor beta chains from one sample, sequenced in a study of shared clonotypes between healthy human individuals. This table comes from immunoSEQ multiplex PCR, and its TCRdb copy is limited to in-frame clones, with some not included. Among about 1 million clones, roughly 80% were seen once, and the ten largest hold approximately 1.5%. The sequencing input was memory CD4+ T cells sorted from blood. Subset: CD45RA-negative fraction. These receptors were collected from a man aged 18-30 years in good health.

The J gene is TRBJ1-1, the V gene TRBV19; D unclear. This CDR3 region has 14 residues. The V gene's germline CDR1 is LNHDA and CDR2 SQIVND (reference sequence). Trimming shortened V by 5 bases and J by 3 bases, and 13 bases separated the two germline ends. The CDR3 coding sequence is TGTGCCAGTAGTTCCCCTTTTGTCCACACTGAAGCTTTCTTT. Translation: CASSSPFVHTEAFF.

The chain couples TRBV5-6 to TRBJ2-5; 7 bases line up with TRBD2. CDR3 length: 14 amino acids. Germline CDR1 SGHDT, CDR2 YYEEEE. V lost 2 bases, J lost 5 bases, and 6 bases stayed unmatched. CDR3 coding DNA: TGTGCCAGCAGCTTCGCTGGGGGAGGGGAGACCCAGTACTTC. Encoded protein: CASSFAGGGETQYF.

The chain links TRBV2 to TRBJ1-5; 8 bases are a match to TRBD1. Germline V CDR1 and CDR2: SNHLY, FYNNEI. V shed 5 bases and J 2 bases; nucleotides not matched to a gene: 5. The CDR3 contains 15 residues. The CDR3 here is CASSLGQGRNQPQHF. The CDR3 DNA is TGTGCCAGCAGTCTAGGACAGGGCCGCAATCAGCCCCAGCATTTT.

This sequence joins TRBV19 and TRBJ2-7, with 7 nucleotides matching TRBD2. V trimming: 3 bases; J trimming: 1 base; junction bases outside the gene matches: 9. The CDR3 spans 16 residues. Germline-derived CDR1 and CDR2 are LNHDA and SQIVND (reference sequence). CDR3 bases: TGTGCCAGTAGTATCGGGCTAGCGGTTGGGTCCTACGAGCAGTACTTC. Translating gives CASSIGLAVGSYEQYF.

The V and J genes are TRBV28 and TRBJ1-6; D unclear. CDR3 length: 20 residues. Germline values: CDR1 MDHEN, CDR2 SYDVKM. The ends were cut back, 5 bases at V and 0 bases at J, with 23 bases in the middle. DNA of the CDR3: TGTGCCAGCAGTCCTCTAGCCCTCCCGCGAAACAGCTCCTATAATTCACCCCTCCACTTT. Protein sequence: CASSPLALPRNSSYNSPLHF.

The chain joins TRBV7-2 to TRBJ1-2, with TRBD1 identical over 12 bases. The germline CDR1 and CDR2 sequences are SGHTA and FQGNSA. This CDR3 region has 15 residues. The V gene end was trimmed by 5 bases and the J gene end by 10 bases; junction bases not matched to a gene: 11. The CDR3 sequence is CASSLRPGQGAIYTF. The CDR3 DNA sequence: TGTGCCAGCAGCCTCAGGCCGGGACAGGGGGCTATCTACACCTTC.

The rearrangement uses TRBV29-1 and TRBJ1-1; TRBD1 agrees at 8 bases. This CDR3 contains 15 residues. V lost 6 bases to trimming and J lost 5 bases; unmatched junction nucleotides: 14. The germline CDR1 and CDR2 sequences are SQVTM and ANQGSEA. The DNA of the CDR3 is TGCAGCGTACTGCCGGGACAGGAAAAGGTTACTGAAGCTTTCTTT. Amino acids: CSVLPGQEKVTEAFF.

Details on this clone: Other DNA sequences in this specimen translate into the identical CDR3. V and J are TRBV9 and TRBJ2-3; the D gene could be TRBD1 or TRBD2 (6 bases each). Per germline, CDR1 SGDLS and CDR2 YYNGEE. The CDR3 is made up of 15 amino acids. V was cut by 0 bases and J by 0 bases, with 8 bases left in between. As DNA, the CDR3 is TGTGCCAGCAGCGTAGGGGGGGCTAGCACAGATACGCAGTATTTT. Residues: CASSVGGASTDTQYF.

The rearrangement links TRBV6-5 to TRBJ1-6; maybe TRBD1 (5 bases). CDR1 is MNHEY, CDR2 SVGAGI, per germline. The CDR3 is 15 amino acids. V was shortened by 2 bases and J by 9 bases, with 14 bases between the two germline ends. DNA for the CDR3: TGTGCCAGCAGTTACCGGGGGGGGAAAATTTCACCCCTCCACTTT. Translation: CASSYRGGKISPLHF.

The chain is built from TRBV18 and TRBJ2-1, with TRBD1 as a possible D gene (5 bases). Per the germline V gene, CDR1 is KGHSH and CDR2 is LQKENI. Trimming stripped 4 bases from V and 7 bases from J, with 8 bases between. This CDR3 is built from 12 residues. CDR3 DNA sequence: TGTGCCAGCTCACGAAACAGGAATGAGCAGTTCTTC. This translates into CASSRNRNEQFF.

The J gene is TRBJ2-7, the V gene TRBV7-9; 7 bases map to TRBD1. The CDR3 contains 14 residues. Losses at the gene ends were 4 bases for V and 2 bases for J; bases not matched to a gene: 5. Germline V gene data show CDR1 as SEHNR and CDR2 as FQNEAQ (reference sequence). The CDR3 region has the DNA TGTGCCAGCAGCTCCCAGCAGGGGGCCTACGAGCAGTACTTC. Protein sequence: CASSSQQGAYEQYF.

The chain combines TRBV7-6 with TRBJ1-6; a weak D match, TRBD1 (5 bases). The CDR3 runs 15 residues. CDR1 SGHVS and CDR2 FNYEAQ come from the germline V gene. V was clipped by 1 base and J by 6 bases, with 10 bases between them. CDR3 protein: CASSLGQGGNSPLHF. CDR3 coding DNA: TGTGCCAGCAGCTTAGGGCAGGGAGGTAATTCACCCCTCCACTTT. Full variable domain (missing parts from reference TRBV7-6 and TRBJ1-6): GAGVSQSPRYKVTKRGQDVALRCDPISGHVSLYWYRQALGQGPEFLTYFNYEAQQDKSGLPNDRFSAERPEGSISTLTIQRTEQRDSAMYRCASSLGQGGNSPLHFGNGTRLTVT.

This chain connects TRBV5-1 to TRBJ2-3; TRBD1 might be the D (6 bases). Germline V gene lookup returns CDR1 SGHRS and CDR2 YFSETQ. V was trimmed by 5 bases and J by 2 bases, leaving 12 bases between them. The CDR3 contains 14 residues. DNA of the CDR3: TGCGCCAGCAGGAGGACAGCTACCACAGATACGCAGTATTTT. Residues: CASRRTATTDTQYF.

The V and J genes are TRBV6-5 and TRBJ1-5; D might be TRBD1 (6 bases). CDR3 length equals 14 residues. V lost 2 bases and J lost 2, with 7 bases in between. Germline CDR1 and CDR2: MNHEY and SVGAGI. CDR3 nucleotide sequence: TGTGCCAGCAGTTACCGGACAGGCAATCAGCCCCAGCATTTT. It specifies CASSYRTGNQPQHF.

This rearrangement joins TRBV25-1 to TRBJ2-7; 13 bases agree with TRBD2. The V and J ends lost 3 bases and 5 bases, in that order; junction bases with no gene match: 4. Looked up from germline, CDR1 is MGHDK and CDR2 is SYGVNS. CDR3 length: 15 residues. The CDR3 protein is CASSDGLAGAHEQYF. CDR3 nucleotides: TGTGCCAGCAGTGACGGACTAGCGGGAGCCCACGAGCAGTACTTC.

The rearrangement joins TRBV28 to TRBJ2-1; 14 positions agree with TRBD2. The CDR3 loop spans 15 amino acids. V shed 5 bases, J shed 8 bases, and the junction held 5 bases outside the gene matches. CDR1 MDHEN and CDR2 SYDVKM come from the germline V gene. The CDR3 loop reads CASSTGTSGGYEQFF. The DNA for the CDR3 is TGTGCCAGCAGTACGGGGACTAGCGGGGGCTATGAGCAGTTCTTC.

V gene TRBV5-1 combines with J gene TRBJ1-1; no firm D call. Germline CDR1 is SGHRS and CDR2 is YFSETQ. V lost 4 bases, J lost 1 base, and 11 bases lay in between. The CDR3 totals 14 residues. The CDR3 DNA reads as TGCGCCAGCAGCATAACCACTCAGAACACTGAAGCTTTCTTT. It is translated as CASSITTQNTEAFF.

The gene calls are TRBV27 and TRBJ1-1; no firm D call. Germline CDR1 is MNHEY and CDR2 is SMNVEV (reference sequence). This CDR3 spans 14 amino acids. V lost 5 bases, J lost 0 bases, and 10 bases lay in between. The CDR3 region has the DNA TGTGCCAGCAGTCCCCGTTTGTTGAACACTGAAGCTTTCTTT. Translating it yields CASSPRLLNTEAFF.

This sequence joins TRBV12-5 and TRBJ2-6, with D unclear. The CDR3 loop spans 16 amino acids. Germline CDR1 reads LGHNT; CDR2 reads FRNRAP. V was trimmed by 0 bases and J by 4 bases, leaving 10 bases between them. CDR3: CASGLVLAPGANVLTF. CDR3 sequence (DNA): TGTGCTAGTGGTTTGGTACTCGCTCCAGGGGCCAACGTCCTGACTTTC. Based on the CDR3 plus reference TRBV12-5 and TRBJ2-6, the full variable domain is DARVTQTPRHKVTEMGQEVTMRCQPILGHNTVFWYRQTMMQGLELLAYFRNRAPLDDSGMPKDRFSAEMPDATLATLKIQPSEPRDSAVYFCASGLVLAPGANVLTFGAGSRLTVL.

The gene calls are TRBV5-1 and TRBJ2-3; D ambiguous. The CDR3 consists of 16 residues. Deletions cut 1 base from V and 3 bases from J, with 15 bases between. CDR1 is SGHRS, CDR2 YFSETQ, per germline. The CDR3 loop reads CASSLFGGIATDTQYF. The DNA of the CDR3 is TGCGCCAGCAGCTTGTTCGGTGGGATCGCTACAGATACGCAGTATTTT.

This clone was seen more than once but under ten times. V is TRBV2 and J is TRBJ1-1; D not resolved. This CDR3 comprises 12 residues. V lost 8 bases and J 1 base, leaving 8 bases between the germline ends. Germline-derived CDR1 and CDR2 are SNHLY and FYNNEI. The CDR3: CASGNWNTEAFF. Here the CDR3 DNA reads TGTGCCAGCGGGAATTGGAACACTGAAGCTTTCTTT.

CDR3 coding DNA: TGTGCCAGCAGCGAACTAGCGGTCGGGGCCGGGGAGCTGTTTTTT. It encodes CASSELAVGAGELFF. V usage is TRBV9 and J usage is TRBJ2-2; 8 positions match TRBD2. Losses at the gene ends were 3 bases for V and 6 bases for J; bases not matched to a gene: 7. The CDR3 length is 15 residues. The germline gives CDR1 SGDLS, CDR2 YYNGEE.

The CDR3 reads CASSLTSGWWEGRYEQYF. For the CDR3, the DNA is TGTGCCAGCAGCCTGACCTCCGGATGGTGGGAGGGCCGTTACGAGCAGTACTTC. This chain connects TRBV11-2 to TRBJ2-7; TRBD2 agrees at 7 bases. The trim removed 5 bases at V and 4 bases at J, leaving 20 bases unmatched. CDR3 size: 18 residues. CDR1 SGHAT and CDR2 FQNNGV come from the germline V gene.

The chain recombines TRBV5-1 with TRBJ2-3, with 7 bases identical to TRBD1. The V segment lost 4 bases and the J segment 0 bases; nucleotides outside the gene matches: 5. The length of the CDR3 is 15 residues. Looked up from germline, CDR1 is SGHRS and CDR2 is YFSETQ. CDR3 DNA: TGCGCCAGCAGCCCGGGACAGTTAAGCACAGATACGCAGTATTTT. Translated, it gives CASSPGQLSTDTQYF.

The table lists this clone with a count of one. The chain links TRBV15 to TRBJ1-3; D not resolved. Germline-derived CDR1 and CDR2 are LNHNV and YYDKDF (reference sequence). The V and J ends lost 0 bases and 0 bases respectively, with 12 bases between them. The CDR3 has 17 amino acids. CDR3 nucleotides: TGTGCCACCAGCAGAGATCGGTTTCCTAGCTCTGGAAACACCATATATTTT. Translated: CATSRDRFPSSGNTIYF. The entire variable domain, with the rest obtained from reference TRBV15 and TRBJ1-3, is as follows: DAMVIQNPRYQVTQFGKPVTLSCSQTLNHNVMYWYQQKSSQAPKLLFHYYDKDFNNEADTPDNFQSRRPNTSFCFLDIRSPGLGDTAMYLCATSRDRFPSSGNTIYFGEGSWLTVV.

In the case of this clone: A single base is all that separates this from a far larger clone, so a read error is likely. This same CDR3 is encoded by further DNA sequences in the sample. The J gene is TRBJ2-1, the V gene TRBV11-2, with 11 bases fitting TRBD2. Trimming removed 4 bases from V and 7 bases from J; junction bases left unmatched: 6. Germline values: CDR1 SGHAT, CDR2 FQNNGV. The CDR3 consists of 15 residues. Written as DNA, the CDR3 is TGTGCCAGCAGCTCTCGACTAGCGGGACGGAATGAGCAGTTCTTC. Translated: CASSSRLAGRNEQFF.

This clone was seen only a few times. The gene calls are TRBV28 and TRBJ2-4, with a possible D match to TRBD1 (6 bases). V was shortened by 6 bases and J by 0 bases, with 15 bases between the two germline ends. The CDR3 is made up of 16 amino acids. CDR1 MDHEN and CDR2 SYDVKM come from the germline V gene. The CDR3 reads CASRTTGVLAKNIQYF. Here the CDR3 DNA reads TGTGCCAGCAGGACGACAGGAGTCCTAGCCAAAAACATTCAGTACTTC.